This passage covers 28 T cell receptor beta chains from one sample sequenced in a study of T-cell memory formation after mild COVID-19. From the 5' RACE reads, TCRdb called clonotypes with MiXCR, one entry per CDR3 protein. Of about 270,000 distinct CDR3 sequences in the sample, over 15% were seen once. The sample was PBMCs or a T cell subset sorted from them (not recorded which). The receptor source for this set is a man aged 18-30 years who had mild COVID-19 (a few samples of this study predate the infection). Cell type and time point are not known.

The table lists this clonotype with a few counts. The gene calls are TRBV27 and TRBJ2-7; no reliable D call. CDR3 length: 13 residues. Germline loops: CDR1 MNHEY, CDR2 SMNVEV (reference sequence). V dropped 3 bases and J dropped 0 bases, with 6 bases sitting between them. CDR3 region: CASSLRPSYEQYF. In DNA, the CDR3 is TGTGCCAGCAGTTTGAGGCCCTCCTACGAGCAGTACTTC.

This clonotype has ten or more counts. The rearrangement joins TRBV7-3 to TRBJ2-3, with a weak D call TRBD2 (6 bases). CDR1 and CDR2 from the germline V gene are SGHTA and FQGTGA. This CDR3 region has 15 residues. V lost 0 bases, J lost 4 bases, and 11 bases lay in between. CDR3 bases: TGTGCCAGCAGCTTAACCGGAGGGTTTGCAGATACGCAGTATTTT. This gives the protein CASSLTGGFADTQYF.

Here the CDR3 DNA reads TGTGCCATCACCTCCGGGACAGGGGATGGAAACACCATATATTTT. Its translation: CAITSGTGDGNTIYF. The rearrangement links TRBV10-3 to TRBJ1-3; 10 positions match TRBD1. The CDR3 extends over 15 amino acids. In germline, CDR1 is ENHRY, CDR2 SYGVKD. V shed 7 bases and J 3 bases; nucleotides not matched to a gene: 6.

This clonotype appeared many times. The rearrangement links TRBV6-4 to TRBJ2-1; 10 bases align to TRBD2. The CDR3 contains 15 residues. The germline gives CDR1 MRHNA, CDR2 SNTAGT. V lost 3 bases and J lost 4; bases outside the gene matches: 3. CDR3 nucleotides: TGTGCCAGCAGTGAAAAAGCGGGGGGGTACAATGAGCAGTTCTTC. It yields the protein CASSEKAGGYNEQFF.

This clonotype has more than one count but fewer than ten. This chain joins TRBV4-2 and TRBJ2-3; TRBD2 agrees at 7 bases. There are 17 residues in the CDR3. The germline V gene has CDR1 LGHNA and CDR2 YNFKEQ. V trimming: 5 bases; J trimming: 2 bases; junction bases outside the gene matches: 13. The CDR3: CASSTQSGGGYTDTQYF. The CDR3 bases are TGTGCCAGCAGCACCCAGTCGGGCGGGGGTTACACAGATACGCAGTATTTT.

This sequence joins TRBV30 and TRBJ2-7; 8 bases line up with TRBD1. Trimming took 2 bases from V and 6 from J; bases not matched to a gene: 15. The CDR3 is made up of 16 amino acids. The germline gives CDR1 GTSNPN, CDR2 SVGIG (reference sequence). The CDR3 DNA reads TGTGCCTGGAGTAATGGACAGGGCGCCTGGGGGATCGAGCAGTACTTC. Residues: CAWSNGQGAWGIEQYF.

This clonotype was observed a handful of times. CDR3 DNA sequence: TGTGCCAGCAGCTTAGTAGTCAGGAGAGACTATGGCTACACCTTC. It encodes CASSLVVRRDYGYTF. V and J are TRBV7-2 and TRBJ1-2; no firm D call. From germline, CDR1 is SGHTA and CDR2 FQGNSA. With 1 base removed from V and 3 bases from J, the gap between germline ends came to 12 bases. This CDR3 is built from 15 residues.

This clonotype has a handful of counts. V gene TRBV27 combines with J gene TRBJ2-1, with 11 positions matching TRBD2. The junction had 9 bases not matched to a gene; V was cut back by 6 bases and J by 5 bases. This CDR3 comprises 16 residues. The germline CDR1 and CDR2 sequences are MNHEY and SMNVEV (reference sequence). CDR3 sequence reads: CASRLTPSGGHNEQFF. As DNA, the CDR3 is TGTGCCAGCAGGCTCACCCCTAGCGGGGGGCACAATGAGCAGTTCTTC.

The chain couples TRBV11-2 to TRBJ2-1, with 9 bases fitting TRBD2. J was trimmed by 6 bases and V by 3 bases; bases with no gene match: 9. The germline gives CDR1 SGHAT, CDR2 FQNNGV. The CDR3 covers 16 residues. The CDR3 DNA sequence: TGTGCCAGCAGCTTGGAACCTAGCGGGATTTCCAATGAGCAGTTCTTC. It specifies CASSLEPSGISNEQFF. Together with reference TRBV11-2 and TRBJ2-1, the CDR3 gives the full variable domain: EAGVAQSPRYKIIEKRQSVAFWCNPISGHATLYWYQQILGQGPKLLIQFQNNGVVDDSQLPKDRFSAERLKGVDSTLKIQPAKLEDSAVYLCASSLEPSGISNEQFFGPGTRLTVL.

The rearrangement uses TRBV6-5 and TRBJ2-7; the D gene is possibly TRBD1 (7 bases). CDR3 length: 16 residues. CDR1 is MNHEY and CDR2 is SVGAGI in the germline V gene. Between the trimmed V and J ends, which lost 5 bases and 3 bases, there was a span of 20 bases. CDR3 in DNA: TGTGCCAGCAGTCAGACAGGGTGGGGGGCCAACTACGAGCAGTACGTC. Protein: CASSQTGWGANYEQYV.

The chain's CDR3 is CASSRGTAGTQYF. The CDR3, as DNA: TGTGCCAGCAGCAGAGGGACAGCCGGGACCCAGTACTTC. The J gene is TRBJ2-5, the V gene TRBV11-3; TRBD1 aligns across 7 bases. CDR1 and CDR2 from the germline V gene are SGHNT and YENEEA. The J segment lost 7 bases and the V segment lost 5 bases, leaving 7 bases of the junction unmatched. The CDR3 is 13 residues long.

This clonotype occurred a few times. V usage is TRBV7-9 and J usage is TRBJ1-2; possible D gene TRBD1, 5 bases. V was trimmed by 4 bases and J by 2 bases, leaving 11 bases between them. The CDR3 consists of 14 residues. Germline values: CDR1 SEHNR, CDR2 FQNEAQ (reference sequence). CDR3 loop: CASSSDSVNYGYTF. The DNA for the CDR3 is TGTGCCAGCAGCTCCGACAGTGTCAACTATGGCTACACCTTC. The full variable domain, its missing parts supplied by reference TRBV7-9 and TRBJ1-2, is DTGVSQNPRHKITKRGQNVTFRCDPISEHNRLYWYRQTLGQGPEFLTYFQNEAQLEKSRLLSDRFSAERPKGSFSTLEIQRTEQGDSAMYLCASSSDSVNYGYTFGSGTRLTVV.

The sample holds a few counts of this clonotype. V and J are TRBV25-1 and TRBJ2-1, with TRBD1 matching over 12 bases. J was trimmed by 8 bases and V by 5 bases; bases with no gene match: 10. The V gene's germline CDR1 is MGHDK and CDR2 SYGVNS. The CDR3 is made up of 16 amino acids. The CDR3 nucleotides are TGTGCCAGCAGTATATACCGGGACAGGGGGCCCGATGAGCAGTTCTTC. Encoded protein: CASSIYRDRGPDEQFF.

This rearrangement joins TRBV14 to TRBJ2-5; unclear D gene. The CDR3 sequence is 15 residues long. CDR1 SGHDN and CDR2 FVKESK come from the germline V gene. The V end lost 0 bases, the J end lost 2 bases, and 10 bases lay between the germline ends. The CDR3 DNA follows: TGTGCCAGCAGCCAAGATCTATGGTTTCAAGAGACCCAGTACTTC. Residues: CASSQDLWFQETQYF.

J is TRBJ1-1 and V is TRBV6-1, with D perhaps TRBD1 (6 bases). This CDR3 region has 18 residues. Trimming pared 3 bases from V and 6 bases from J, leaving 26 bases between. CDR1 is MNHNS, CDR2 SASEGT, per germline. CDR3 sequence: CASSDGPGTTVGRAEAFF. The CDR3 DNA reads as TGTGCCAGCAGTGACGGGCCCGGGACAACAGTCGGGCGCGCTGAAGCTTTCTTT.

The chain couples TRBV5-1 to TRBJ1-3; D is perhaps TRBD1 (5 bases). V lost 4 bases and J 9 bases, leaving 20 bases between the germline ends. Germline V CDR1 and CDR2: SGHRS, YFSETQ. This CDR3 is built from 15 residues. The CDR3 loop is CASSLGDSRRGTIYF. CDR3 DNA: TGCGCCAGCAGCCTGGGAGACAGCCGGAGAGGCACCATATATTTT.

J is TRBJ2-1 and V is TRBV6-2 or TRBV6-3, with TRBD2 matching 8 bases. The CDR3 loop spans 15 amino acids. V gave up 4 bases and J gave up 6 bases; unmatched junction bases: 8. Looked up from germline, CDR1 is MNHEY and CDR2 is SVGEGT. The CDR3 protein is CASSLGRTSSNEQFF. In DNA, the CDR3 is TGTGCCAGCAGTTTGGGGCGGACTAGCAGCAATGAGCAGTTCTTC.

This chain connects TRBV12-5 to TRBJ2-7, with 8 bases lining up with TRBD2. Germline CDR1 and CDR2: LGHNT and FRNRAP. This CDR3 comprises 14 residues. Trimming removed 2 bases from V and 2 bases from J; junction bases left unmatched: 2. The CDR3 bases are TGTGCTAGTGGTTTGCGCGGGGGGCCCTACGAGCAGTACTTC. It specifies CASGLRGGPYEQYF.

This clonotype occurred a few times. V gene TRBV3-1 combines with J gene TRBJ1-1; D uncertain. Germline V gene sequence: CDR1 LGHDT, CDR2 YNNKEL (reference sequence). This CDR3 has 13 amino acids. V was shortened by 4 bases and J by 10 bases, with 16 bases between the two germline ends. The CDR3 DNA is TGTGCCAGCAGCCCCCCTGGGGAAGGCGCAGCTTTCTTT. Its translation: CASSPPGEGAAFF. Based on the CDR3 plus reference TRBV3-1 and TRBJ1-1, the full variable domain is DTAVSQTPKYLVTQMGNDKSIKCEQNLGHDTMYWYKQDSKKFLKIMFSYNNKELIINETVPNRFSPKSPDKAHLNLHINSLELGDSAVYFCASSPPGEGAAFFGQGTRLTVV.

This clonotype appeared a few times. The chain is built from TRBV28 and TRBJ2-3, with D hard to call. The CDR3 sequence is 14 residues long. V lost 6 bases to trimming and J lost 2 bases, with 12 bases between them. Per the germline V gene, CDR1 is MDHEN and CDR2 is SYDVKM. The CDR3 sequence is CASRSTHPTDTQYF. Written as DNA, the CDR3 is TGTGCCAGCAGGTCGACTCACCCCACAGATACGCAGTATTTT.

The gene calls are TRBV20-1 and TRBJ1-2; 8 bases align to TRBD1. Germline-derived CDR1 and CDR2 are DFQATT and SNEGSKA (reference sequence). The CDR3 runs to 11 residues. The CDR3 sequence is CRGQANYGYTF. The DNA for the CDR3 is TGCAGGGGACAGGCTAACTATGGCTACACCTTC.

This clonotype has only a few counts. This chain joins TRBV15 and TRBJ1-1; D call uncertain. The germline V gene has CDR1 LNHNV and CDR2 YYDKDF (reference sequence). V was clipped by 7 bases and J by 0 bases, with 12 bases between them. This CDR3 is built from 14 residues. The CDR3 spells CATKSAEMNTEAFF. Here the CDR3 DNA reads TGTGCCACCAAATCGGCAGAAATGAACACTGAAGCTTTCTTT.

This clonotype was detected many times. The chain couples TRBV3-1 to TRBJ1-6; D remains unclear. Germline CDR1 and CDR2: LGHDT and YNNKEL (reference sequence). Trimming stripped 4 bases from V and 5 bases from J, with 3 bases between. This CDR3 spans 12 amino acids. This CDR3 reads CASSRDNSPLHF. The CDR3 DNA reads TGTGCCAGCAGCCGTGATAATTCACCCCTCCACTTT.

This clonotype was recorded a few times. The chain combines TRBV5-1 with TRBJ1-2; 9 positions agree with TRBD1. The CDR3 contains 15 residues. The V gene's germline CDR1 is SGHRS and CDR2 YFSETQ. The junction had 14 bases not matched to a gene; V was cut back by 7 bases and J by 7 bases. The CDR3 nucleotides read TGCGCCAGCGAACCAGGGACAGGGAGGAAGGTTGGCTACACCTTC. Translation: CASEPGTGRKVGYTF.

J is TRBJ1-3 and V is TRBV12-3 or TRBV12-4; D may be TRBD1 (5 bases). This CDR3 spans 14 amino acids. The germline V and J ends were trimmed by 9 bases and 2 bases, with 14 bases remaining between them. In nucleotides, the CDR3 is TGTGCCAGACTGGGGGGGGGTCCTGGAAACACCATATATTTT. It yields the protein CARLGGGPGNTIYF.

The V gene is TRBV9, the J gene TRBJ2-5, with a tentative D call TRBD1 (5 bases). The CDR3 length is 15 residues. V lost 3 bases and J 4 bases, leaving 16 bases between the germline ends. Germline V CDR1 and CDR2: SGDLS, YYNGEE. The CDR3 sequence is CASSGKGYTAETQYF. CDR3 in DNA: TGTGCCAGCAGCGGTAAGGGGTATACAGCAGAGACCCAGTACTTC.

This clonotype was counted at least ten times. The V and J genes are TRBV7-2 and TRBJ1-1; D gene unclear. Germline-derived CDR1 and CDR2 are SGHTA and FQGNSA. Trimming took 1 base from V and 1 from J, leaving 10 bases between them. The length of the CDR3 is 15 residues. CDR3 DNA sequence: TGTGCCAGCAGCTTAGTCGGTCACCCGAACACTGAAGCTTTCTTT. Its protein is CASSLVGHPNTEAFF.

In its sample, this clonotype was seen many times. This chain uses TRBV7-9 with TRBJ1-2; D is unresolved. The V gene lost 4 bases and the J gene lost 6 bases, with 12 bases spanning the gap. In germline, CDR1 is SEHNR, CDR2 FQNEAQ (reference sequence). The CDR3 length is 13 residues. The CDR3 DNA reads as TGTGCCAGCAGCTCCCCCGTGGAAGATGGCTACACCTTC. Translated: CASSSPVEDGYTF. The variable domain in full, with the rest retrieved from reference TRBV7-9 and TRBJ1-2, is DTGVSQNPRHKITKRGQNVTFRCDPISEHNRLYWYRQTLGQGPEFLTYFQNEAQLEKSRLLSDRFSAERPKGSFSTLEIQRTEQGDSAMYLCASSSPVEDGYTFGSGTRLTVV.